This entry lists 13 T cell receptor beta chains sequenced from one sample in a study of T cells in Graves' hyperthyroidism and ophthalmopathy. It was RNA transcripts that yielded the amplified TCR beta CDR3 regions. HTBI primers were employed in a first-round RT-PCR of the TCR CDR3. TCRdb redid the calling of the multiplex PCR reads with MiXCR, one entry per CDR3 protein. This sample carries under 400,000 distinct CDR3 sequences, approximately 14% of them seen once, and the ten largest clones take approximately 11%. Sample: blood. The receptors were gathered from a woman aged 55-70 years with Graves' hyperthyroidism.

This clonotype showed up many times. The rearrangement joins TRBV11-3 to TRBJ1-1; TRBD1 matches 11 bases. Germline V lookup: CDR1 SGHNT, CDR2 YENEEA. This CDR3 contains 17 residues. J lost 0 bases, V lost 3 bases, and 6 bases had no gene match. DNA of the CDR3: TGTGCCAGCAGCTTGGGACAGGGGGTGTTTATGAACACTGAAGCTTTCTTT. It translates to CASSLGQGVFMNTEAFF. The whole variable domain, remainder taken from reference TRBV11-3 and TRBJ1-1, is EAGVVQSPRYKIIEKKQPVAFWCNPISGHNTLYWYLQNLGQGPELLIRYENEEAVDDSQLPKDRFSAERLKGVDSTLKIQPAELGDSAVYLCASSLGQGVFMNTEAFFGQGTRLTVV.

The chain recombines TRBV3-1 with TRBJ2-7; a weak D match, TRBD2 (5 bases). Looked up from germline, CDR1 is LGHDT and CDR2 is YNNKEL (reference sequence). The CDR3 runs 15 residues. V was shortened by 4 bases and J by 0 bases, with 13 bases between the two germline ends. CDR3 nucleotides: TGTGCCAGCAGCCCGGGAATCGGGAACTCCTACGAGCAGTACTTC. It translates to CASSPGIGNSYEQYF.

This clonotype was seen a few times. The chain couples TRBV10-3 to TRBJ2-2, with D possibly matching TRBD1 (6 bases). Germline values: CDR1 ENHRY, CDR2 SYGVKD. The ends were cut back, 4 bases at V and 2 bases at J, with 11 bases in the middle. CDR3 length: 15 amino acids. DNA for the CDR3: TGTGCCATCAGTGCTCGACAGGATAACACCGGGGAGCTGTTTTTT. Its protein product is CAISARQDNTGELFF.

The chain has TRBV7-3 and TRBJ1-1; D not certain. The CDR3 runs 14 residues. V dropped 1 base and J dropped 4 bases, with 10 bases sitting between them. CDR1 and CDR2 from the germline V gene are SGHTA and FQGTGA. The CDR3 DNA sequence: TGTGCCAGCAGCTTAAACATAGTGAGCACTGAAGCTTTCTTT. This sequence encodes CASSLNIVSTEAFF.

As regards this clonotype: Since a much larger clone is just one base distant, this may be a read error. The chain recombines TRBV3-1 with TRBJ1-1; D is uncertain. The CDR3 spans 13 residues. The V gene's germline CDR1 is LGHDT and CDR2 YNNKEL (reference sequence). Trimming stripped 1 base from V and 4 bases from J, with 7 bases between. This CDR3 reads CASSQGGSTEAFF. The CDR3 DNA reads TGTGCCAGCAGCCAAGGTGGGAGCACTGAAGCTTTCTTT.

This clonotype has at least ten counts. V usage is TRBV11-2 and J usage is TRBJ2-7, with 7 bases matching TRBD1. The CDR3 spans 14 residues. With V trimmed by 4 bases and J by 3 bases, 6 bases remained unmatched. Germline lookup yields CDR1 SGHAT and CDR2 FQNNGV. DNA of the CDR3: TGTGCCAGCAGCTCCACGACAGGGATCTACGAGCAGTACTTC. Its protein product is CASSSTTGIYEQYF.

This clonotype was seen only a few times. CDR3 sequence reads: CATSDTSGGISYNEQFF. CDR3 DNA: TGTGCCACCAGTGATACTTCAGGGGGTATCTCCTACAATGAGCAGTTCTTC. The rearrangement links TRBV24-1 to TRBJ2-1; 7 nucleotides align to TRBD1. V was pared by 3 bases and J by 0 bases, with 7 bases of the junction left unmatched. The CDR3 has 17 residues. CDR1 is KGHDR, CDR2 SFDVKD, per germline.

The sample holds many counts of this clonotype. The chain combines TRBV11-2 with TRBJ1-1; 12 positions agree with TRBD1. CDR3 length equals 16 residues. Trimming removed 1 base from V and 1 base from J; junction bases left unmatched: 1. Germline CDR1 reads SGHAT; CDR2 reads FQNNGV. This CDR3 is CASSLGDRGRNTEAFF. In DNA, the CDR3 is TGTGCCAGCAGCTTAGGGGACAGGGGGCGGAACACTGAAGCTTTCTTT.

Turning to this clonotype: A much larger clone lies a single base off, so this may be a read error. The chain joins TRBV5-1 to TRBJ2-1; D is possibly TRBD1 (6 bases). CDR3 length: 14 amino acids. Trimming cost V 0 bases and J 10 bases, with 14 bases left between them. The V gene's germline CDR1 is SGHRS and CDR2 YFSETQ. CDR3 region: CASSLEQGTAEQFF. The CDR3 DNA reads as TGCGCCAGCAGCTTGGAACAGGGAACAGCAGAGCAGTTCTTC.

This clonotype was counted at least ten times. V gene TRBV12-3 or TRBV12-4 combines with J gene TRBJ1-1; D might be TRBD1 (5 bases). The CDR3 has 19 amino acids. V lost 4 bases, J lost 0 bases, and 24 bases lay in between. The CDR3 loop reads CASSYAARGVGSVNTEAFF. For the CDR3, the DNA is TGTGCCAGCAGTTACGCGGCTAGGGGCGTGGGGTCGGTGAACACTGAAGCTTTCTTT.

This chain joins TRBV9 and TRBJ1-1; D remains ambiguous. Per germline, CDR1 SGDLS and CDR2 YYNGEE. This CDR3 is built from 14 residues. V was trimmed by 0 bases and J by 3 bases, leaving 9 bases between them. In DNA, the CDR3 is TGTGCCAGCAGCGTAGGCGAGGTATACACTGAAGCTTTCTTT. This translates into CASSVGEVYTEAFF.

This rearrangement joins TRBV29-1 to TRBJ1-5; D is possibly TRBD1 (5 bases). The CDR3 loop spans 14 amino acids. Per the germline V gene, CDR1 is SQVTM and CDR2 is ANQGSEA. Deletions cut 4 bases from V and 5 bases from J, with 15 bases between. CDR3 amino acids: CSVVIRGTDQPQHF. The CDR3 DNA reads as TGCAGCGTTGTAATAAGGGGCACTGATCAGCCCCAGCATTTT.

This rearrangement joins TRBV16 to TRBJ2-7; 8 bases agree with TRBD1. Germline V gives CDR1 KGHSY, CDR2 FQNENV. The CDR3 consists of 15 residues. V was clipped by 2 bases and J by 0 bases; unmatched bases: 3. CDR3 amino acids: CASSQRGQASYEQYF. CDR3 nucleotides: TGTGCCAGCAGCCAACGGGGACAGGCCTCCTACGAGCAGTACTTC.